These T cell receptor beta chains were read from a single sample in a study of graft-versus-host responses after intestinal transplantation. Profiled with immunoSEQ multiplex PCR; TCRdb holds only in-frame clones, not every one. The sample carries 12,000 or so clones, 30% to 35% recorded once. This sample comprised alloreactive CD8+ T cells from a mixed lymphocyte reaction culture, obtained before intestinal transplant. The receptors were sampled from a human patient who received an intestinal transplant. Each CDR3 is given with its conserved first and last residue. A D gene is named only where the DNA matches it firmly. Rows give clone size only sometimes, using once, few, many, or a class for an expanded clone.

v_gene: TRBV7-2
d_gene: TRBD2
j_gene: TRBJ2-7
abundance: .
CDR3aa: CASSPGTSGSIVYEQYF
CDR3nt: TGTGCCAGCAGCCCCGGTACTAGCGGGAGTATCGTCTACGAGCAGTACTTC

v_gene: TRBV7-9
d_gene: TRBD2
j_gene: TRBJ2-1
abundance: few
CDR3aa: CASSLGTQAGNNYNEQFF
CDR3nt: TGTGCCAGCAGCTTAGGTACTCAAGCGGGAAATAACTACAATGAGCAGTTCTTC

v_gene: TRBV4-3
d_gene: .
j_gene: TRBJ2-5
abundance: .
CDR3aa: CASSQVPGTFETQYF
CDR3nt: TGCGCCAGCAGCCAGGTACCCGGGACATTTGAGACCCAGTACTTC

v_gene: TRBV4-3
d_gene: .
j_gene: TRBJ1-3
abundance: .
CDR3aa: CASSQGRGSGNTIYF
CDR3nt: TGCGCCAGCAGCCAAGGAAGGGGCTCTGGAAACACCATATATTTT

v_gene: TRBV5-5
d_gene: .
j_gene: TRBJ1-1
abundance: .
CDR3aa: CASSLGYGVGYTEAFF
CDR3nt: TGTGCCAGCAGCTTGGGTTACGGGGTCGGGTACACTGAAGCCTTCTTT

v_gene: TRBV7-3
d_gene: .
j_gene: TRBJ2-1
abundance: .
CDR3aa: CASSLGPRGSYNEQFF
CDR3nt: TGTGCCAGCAGCTTAGGTCCCCGGGGGTCCTACAATGAGCAGTTCTTC

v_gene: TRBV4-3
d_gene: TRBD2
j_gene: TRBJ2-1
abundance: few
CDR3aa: CASSQVAGAAYNEQFF
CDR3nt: TGCGCCAGCAGCCAAGTAGCGGGAGCCGCCTACAATGAGCAGTTCTTC

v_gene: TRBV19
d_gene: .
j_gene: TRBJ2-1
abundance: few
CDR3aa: CASSYGLADEQFF
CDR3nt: TGTGCCAGTAGTTATGGGCTAGCAGATGAGCAGTTCTTC

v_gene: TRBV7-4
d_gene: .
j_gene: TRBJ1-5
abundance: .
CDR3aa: CASSWGDAQPQHF
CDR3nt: TGTGCCAGCAGTTGGGGAGATGCACAGCCCCAGCATTTT

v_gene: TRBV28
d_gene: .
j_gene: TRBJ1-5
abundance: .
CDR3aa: CASSLGQPQHF
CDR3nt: TGTGCCAGCAGTTTGGGGCAGCCCCAGCATTTT

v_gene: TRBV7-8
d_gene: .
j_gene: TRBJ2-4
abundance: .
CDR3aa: CASSLRWGRSVQAKNIQYF
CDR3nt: TGTGCCAGCAGCTTAAGGTGGGGAAGGTCAGTTCAAGCCAAAAACATTCAGTACTTC

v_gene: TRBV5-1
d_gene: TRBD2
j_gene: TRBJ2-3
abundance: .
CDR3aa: CASSWTSGSTDTQYF
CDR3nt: TGCGCCAGCAGCTGGACTAGCGGCAGCACAGATACGCAGTATTTT

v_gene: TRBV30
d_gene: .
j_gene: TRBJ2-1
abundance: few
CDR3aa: CAWSVLAYNEQFF
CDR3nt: TGTGCCTGGAGTGTCTTGGCCTACAATGAGCAGTTCTTC

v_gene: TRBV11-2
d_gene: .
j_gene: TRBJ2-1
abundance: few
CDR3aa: CASSLGVYNEQFF
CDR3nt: TGTGCCAGCAGCTTAGGCGTTTACAATGAGCAGTTCTTC

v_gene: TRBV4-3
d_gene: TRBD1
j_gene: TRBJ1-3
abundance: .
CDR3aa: CASSQDRGWGNTIYF
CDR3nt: TGCGCCAGCAGCCAAGACAGGGGGTGGGGAAACACCATATATTTT

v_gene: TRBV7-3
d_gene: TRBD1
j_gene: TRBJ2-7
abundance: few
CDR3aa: CASSSWTGGSYEQYF
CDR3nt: TGTGCCAGCAGCTCTTGGACAGGGGGATCCTACGAGCAGTACTTC

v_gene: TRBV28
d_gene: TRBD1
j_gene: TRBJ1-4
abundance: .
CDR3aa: CASKGQRATNEKLFF
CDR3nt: TGTGCCAGTAAGGGACAGCGTGCAACTAATGAAAAACTGTTTTTT